These T cell receptor beta chains were read from a single sample in a study of CD8+ T cells in alopecia areata. Only in-frame clones appear in the TCRdb table, and some are missing; sequencing was by immunoSEQ multiplex PCR. The sample contains roughly 220,000 clones, around two fifths of which appear only once. The specimen comprised CD4+ T cells sorted from blood, sampled between weeks 30 and 35, from a patient treated with tofacitinib. The receptor source for this set is a human donor with alopecia areata. Both conserved end residues are part of each CDR3. D genes are given only for firm matches. Size is stated for part of the rows, as once, few or many counts, or as a class when the clone is expanded.

-	-	TRBJ2-3	TRBV4-1	TGCGCCAGCAGCTACGATACGCAGTATTTT	CASSYDTQYF
TRBD2	few	TRBJ2-1	TRBV9	TGTGCCAGCAGTCGGGGGGACCCCGGGTATGAGCAGTTCTTC	CASSRGDPGYEQFF
-	few	TRBJ2-2	TRBV30	TGTGCCTGGAGTGTCTTTGGGAACTCCGGGGAGCTGTTTTTT	CAWSVFGNSGELFF
-	-	TRBJ1-6	TRBV4-2	TGTGCCAGCAGCCAAGATGTGAGGAGTCGTAATTCACCCCTCCACTTT	CASSQDVRSRNSPLHF
-	-	TRBJ2-7	TRBV11-1	TGTGCCAGCAGCTCCGACGTTAGTTACGAGCAGTACTTC	CASSSDVSYEQYF
TRBD2	-	TRBJ2-1	TRBV9	TGTGCCAGCAGCGTAGTAGGAGGCCGGGGCGGGAGATCCTACAATGAGCAGTTCTTC	CASSVVGGRGGRSYNEQFF
TRBD1	few	TRBJ1-2	TRBV29-1	TGCAGCGTTGGCCAGACAGGGTCTGGCTACACCTTC	CSVGQTGSGYTF
-	-	TRBJ1-1	TRBV29-1	TGCAGCGTTGCGGCCAGGGACACTGAAGCTTTCTTT	CSVAARDTEAFF
TRBD1	few	TRBJ1-5	TRBV2	TGTGCCAGCAGTAAACAGGGGGTTCATCAGCCCCAGCATTTT	CASSKQGVHQPQHF
TRBD2	-	TRBJ2-3	TRBV4-1	TGCGCCAGCAGCCAAGAAGCTAGCGGGAGGGCAGATACGCAGTATTTT	CASSQEASGRADTQYF
TRBD1	-	TRBJ1-1	TRBV30	TGTGCCTGGAGTGCCGGGACAGCGGCTTTCTTT	CAWSAGTAAFF
-	many	TRBJ2-1	TRBV18	TGTGCCAGCTCACCACTACCGCAGAGGTACAATGAGCAGTTCTTC	CASSPLPQRYNEQFF
-	-	TRBJ1-1	TRBV25-1	TGTGCCAGCAGTCACAGGGAGGGGTGGACTGAAGCTTTCTTT	CASSHREGWTEAFF
-	-	TRBJ1-1	TRBV29-1	TGCAGCGTTGGATCCGGGACAGAAGCTTTCTTT	CSVGSGTEAFF
-	-	TRBJ1-1	TRBV28	TGTGCCAGTCACTCAGGGGCGCGCACTGAAGCTTTCTTT	CASHSGARTEAFF
TRBD1	-	TRBJ1-1	TRBV27	TGTGCCAGCAGTTTATGGGCCCAGAGCGGACAGGGGGTTTGGACTGAAGCTTTCTTT	CASSLWAQSGQGVWTEAFF